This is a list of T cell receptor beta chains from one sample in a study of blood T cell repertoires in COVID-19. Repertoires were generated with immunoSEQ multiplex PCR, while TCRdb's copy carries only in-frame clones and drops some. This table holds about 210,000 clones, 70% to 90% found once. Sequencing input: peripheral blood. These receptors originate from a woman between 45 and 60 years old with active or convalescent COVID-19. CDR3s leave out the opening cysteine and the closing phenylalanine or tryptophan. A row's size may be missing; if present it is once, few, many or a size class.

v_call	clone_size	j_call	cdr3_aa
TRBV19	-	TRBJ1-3	ASQAGGSGNTIY
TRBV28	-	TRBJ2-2	ASTYLTGNTGELF
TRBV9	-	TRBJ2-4	ASSPWASGDKNIQY
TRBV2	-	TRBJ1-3	ASSETTGTSGNTIY
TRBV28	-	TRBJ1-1	ASRIRDRVAF
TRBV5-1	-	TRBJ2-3	ASSSTGGTDTQY
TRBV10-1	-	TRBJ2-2	ASSEIREAGELF
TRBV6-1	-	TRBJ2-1	ASSESGDYNEQF
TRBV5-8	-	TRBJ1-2	ASSLGQGTDGYT
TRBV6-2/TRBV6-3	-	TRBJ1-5	ASSLTSGQGGQPQH
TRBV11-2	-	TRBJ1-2	ASSSQPGQNYGYT
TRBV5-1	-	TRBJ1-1	ASSLDGGHTEAF
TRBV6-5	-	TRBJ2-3	ASKGGIDTQY
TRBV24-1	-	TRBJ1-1	ATSDLEGDEAF
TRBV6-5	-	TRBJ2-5	ASSYSPTGGWETQY
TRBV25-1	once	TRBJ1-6	ASSVQGEASPLH
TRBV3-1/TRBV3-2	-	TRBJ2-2	ASSQSWRFGRVELTGELF
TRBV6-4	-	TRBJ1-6	ASSDTGQGANSPLH
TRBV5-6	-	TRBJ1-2	ASSLDQGSANYGYT
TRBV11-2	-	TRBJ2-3	ASSALGGGGDTQY
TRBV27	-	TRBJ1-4	ASSLLGEGEKLF
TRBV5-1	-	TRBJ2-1	ASSLELAGYNEQF
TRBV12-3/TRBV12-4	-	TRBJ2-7	ASSFWDSRQY
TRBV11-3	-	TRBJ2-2	ASSLGGTNTGELF
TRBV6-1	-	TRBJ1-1	ASSELAGRAF